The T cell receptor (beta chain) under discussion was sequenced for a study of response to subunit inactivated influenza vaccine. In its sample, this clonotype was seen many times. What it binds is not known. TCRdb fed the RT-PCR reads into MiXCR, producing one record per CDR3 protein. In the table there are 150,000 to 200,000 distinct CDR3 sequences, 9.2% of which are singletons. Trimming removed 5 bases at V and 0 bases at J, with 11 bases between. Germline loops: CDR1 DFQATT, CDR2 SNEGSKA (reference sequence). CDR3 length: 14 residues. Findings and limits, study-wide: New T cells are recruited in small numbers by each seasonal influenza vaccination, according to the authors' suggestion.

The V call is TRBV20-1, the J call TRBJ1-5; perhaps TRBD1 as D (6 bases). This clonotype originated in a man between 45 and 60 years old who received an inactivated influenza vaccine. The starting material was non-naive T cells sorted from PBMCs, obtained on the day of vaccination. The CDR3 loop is CSARQAYSNQPQHF. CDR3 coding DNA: TGCAGTGCTCGACAGGCTTATAGCAATCAGCCCCAGCATTTT.